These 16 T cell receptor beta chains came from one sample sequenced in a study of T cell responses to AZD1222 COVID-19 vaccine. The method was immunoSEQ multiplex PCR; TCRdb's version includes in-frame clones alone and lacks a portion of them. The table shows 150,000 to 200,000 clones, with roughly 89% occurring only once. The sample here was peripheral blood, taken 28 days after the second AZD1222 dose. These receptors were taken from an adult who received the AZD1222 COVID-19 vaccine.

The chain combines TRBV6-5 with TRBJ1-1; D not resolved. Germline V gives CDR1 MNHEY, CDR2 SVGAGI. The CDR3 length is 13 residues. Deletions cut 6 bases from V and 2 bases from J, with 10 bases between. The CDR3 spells CASSPTVNTEAFF. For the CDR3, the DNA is TGTGCCAGCAGCCCCACAGTTAACACTGAAGCTTTCTTT.

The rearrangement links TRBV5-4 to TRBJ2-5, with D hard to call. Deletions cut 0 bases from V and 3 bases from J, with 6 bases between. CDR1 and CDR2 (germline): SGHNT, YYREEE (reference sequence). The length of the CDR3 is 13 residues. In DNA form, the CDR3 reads TGTGCCAGCAGCTTGGTGGCAGAAGAGACCCAGTACTTC. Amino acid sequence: CASSLVAEETQYF.

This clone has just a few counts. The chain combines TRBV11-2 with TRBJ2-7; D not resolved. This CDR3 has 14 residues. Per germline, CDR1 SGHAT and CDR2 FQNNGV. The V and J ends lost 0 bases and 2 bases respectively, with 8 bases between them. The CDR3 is CASSLDRLTYEQYF. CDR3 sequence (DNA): TGTGCCAGCAGCTTAGATCGTTTGACCTACGAGCAGTACTTC.

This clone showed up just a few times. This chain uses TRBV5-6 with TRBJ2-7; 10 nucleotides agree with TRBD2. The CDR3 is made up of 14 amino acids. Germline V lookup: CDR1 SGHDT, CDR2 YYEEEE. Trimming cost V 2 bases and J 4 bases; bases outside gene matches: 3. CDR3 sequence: CASSLGAGGYEQYF. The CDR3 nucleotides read TGTGCCAGCAGCTTAGGAGCGGGGGGGTACGAGCAGTACTTC.

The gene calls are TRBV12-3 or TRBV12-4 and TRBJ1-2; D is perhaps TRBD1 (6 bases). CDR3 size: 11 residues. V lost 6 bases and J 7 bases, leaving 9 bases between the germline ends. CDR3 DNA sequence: TGTGCCAGCAGCGGACAGTTTGGCTACACCTTC. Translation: CASSGQFGYTF.

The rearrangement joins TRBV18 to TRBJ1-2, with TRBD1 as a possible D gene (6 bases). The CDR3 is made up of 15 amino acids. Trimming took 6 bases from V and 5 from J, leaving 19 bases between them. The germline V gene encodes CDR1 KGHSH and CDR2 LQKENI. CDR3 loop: CASSPGSDRRYGYTF. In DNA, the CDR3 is TGTGCCAGCTCCCCAGGCTCAGACAGGAGGTATGGCTACACCTTC.

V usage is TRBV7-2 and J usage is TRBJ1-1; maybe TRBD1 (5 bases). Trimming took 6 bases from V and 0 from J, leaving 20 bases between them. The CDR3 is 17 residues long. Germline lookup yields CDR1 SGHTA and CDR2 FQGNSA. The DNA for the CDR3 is TGTGCCAGCAGTCCGCGGGGGGGAAGGACAATGAACACTGAAGCTTTCTTT. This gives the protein CASSPRGGRTMNTEAFF.

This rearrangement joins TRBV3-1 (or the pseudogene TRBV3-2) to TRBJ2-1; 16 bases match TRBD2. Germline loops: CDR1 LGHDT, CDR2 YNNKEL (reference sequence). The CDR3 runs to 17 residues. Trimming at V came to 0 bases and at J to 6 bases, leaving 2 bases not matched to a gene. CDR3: CASSQEGTSGGANEQFF. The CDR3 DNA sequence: TGTGCCAGCAGCCAAGAAGGGACTAGCGGGGGGGCCAATGAGCAGTTCTTC.

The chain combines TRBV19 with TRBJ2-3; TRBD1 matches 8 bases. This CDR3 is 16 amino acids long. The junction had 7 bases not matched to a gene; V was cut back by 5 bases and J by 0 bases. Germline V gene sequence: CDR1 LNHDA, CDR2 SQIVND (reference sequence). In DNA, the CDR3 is TGTGCCAGTAGTTCCCGGACAGGGATTAGCACAGATACGCAGTATTTT. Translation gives CASSSRTGISTDTQYF.

The CDR3 nucleotides read TGTGCCAGCAGTGAAGTGAGCGGGGGGGCTGAAGAGCAGTACTTC. Translating gives CASSEVSGGAEEQYF. V gene TRBV6-1 combines with J gene TRBJ2-7, with TRBD2 identical over 10 bases. The CDR3 length is 15 residues. V shed 1 base and J 7 bases; nucleotides not matched to a gene: 7. Looked up from germline, CDR1 is MNHNS and CDR2 is SASEGT.

DNA for the CDR3: TGTGCCAGCAGCCCTCCGACAGGCAAAGCTAACTATGGCTACACCTTC. Encoded protein: CASSPPTGKANYGYTF. V is TRBV14 and J is TRBJ1-2; tentatively, D is TRBD1 (6 bases). The CDR3 spans 16 residues. Trimming shortened V by 4 bases and J by 0 bases, and 15 bases separated the two germline ends. Germline CDR1 and CDR2: SGHDN and FVKESK.

The DNA for the CDR3 is TGTGCCAGCAGCCAGACTAGCGGGGGGGCCCATACGCAGTATTTT. Protein sequence: CASSQTSGGAHTQYF. This chain connects TRBV3-1 (or the pseudogene TRBV3-2) to TRBJ2-3; TRBD2 matches 14 bases. The V gene's germline CDR1 is LGHDT and CDR2 YNNKEL (reference sequence). This CDR3 comprises 15 residues. V shed 3 bases and J 7 bases; nucleotides not matched to a gene: 3.

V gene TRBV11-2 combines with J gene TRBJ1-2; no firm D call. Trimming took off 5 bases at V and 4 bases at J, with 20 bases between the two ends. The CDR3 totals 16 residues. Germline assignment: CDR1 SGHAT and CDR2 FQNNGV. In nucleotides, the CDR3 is TGTGCCAGCAGCCCGCGTTGGCAGTTGAGACCCTATGGCTACACCTTC. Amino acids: CASSPRWQLRPYGYTF.

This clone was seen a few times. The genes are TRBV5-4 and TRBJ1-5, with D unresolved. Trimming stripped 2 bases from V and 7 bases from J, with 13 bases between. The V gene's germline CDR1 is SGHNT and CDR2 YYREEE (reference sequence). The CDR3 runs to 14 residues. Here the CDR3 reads CASSFGPTQQPQHF. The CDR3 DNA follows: TGTGCCAGCAGCTTCGGACCCACCCAACAGCCCCAGCATTTT. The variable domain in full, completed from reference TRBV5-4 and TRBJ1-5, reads ETGVTQSPTHLIKTRGQQVTLRCSSQSGHNTVSWYQQALGQGPQFIFQYYREEENGRGNFPPRFSGLQFPNYSSELNVNALELDDSALYLCASSFGPTQQPQHFGDGTRLSIL.

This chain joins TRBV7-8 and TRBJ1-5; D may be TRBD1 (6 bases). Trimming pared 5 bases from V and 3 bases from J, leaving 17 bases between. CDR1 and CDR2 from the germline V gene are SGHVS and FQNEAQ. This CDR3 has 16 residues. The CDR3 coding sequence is TGTGCCAGCAGCCTACGGGGGCGGGCCCTCAATCAGCCCCAGCATTTT. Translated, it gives CASSLRGRALNQPQHF.

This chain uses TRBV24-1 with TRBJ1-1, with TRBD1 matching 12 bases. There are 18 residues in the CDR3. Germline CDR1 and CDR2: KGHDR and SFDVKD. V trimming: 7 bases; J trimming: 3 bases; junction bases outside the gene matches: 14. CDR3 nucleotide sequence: TGTGCCACCAGCGCTTCTAGGGACAGGGGGCTTGTAGACACTGAAGCTTTCTTT. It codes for CATSASRDRGLVDTEAFF.